One and the same sample provided the 16 T cell receptor beta chains below, sequenced in a study of blood T cell repertoires in COVID-19. The protocol was immunoSEQ multiplex PCR, while the TCRdb copy is restricted to in-frame clones and leaves out a portion. The data hold about 150,000 clones, with around 85% observed a single time. Input material: peripheral blood. The receptors come from a woman in her fifties or sixties with acute or convalescent COVID-19.

This clone was counted between two and nine times. The chain joins TRBV10-2 to TRBJ1-6, with D maybe TRBD1 (6 bases). This CDR3 region has 14 residues. Between the trimmed V and J ends, which lost 6 bases and 5 bases, there was a span of 11 bases. CDR1 WSHSY and CDR2 SAAADI come from the germline V gene. CDR3 protein: CASRAWTDNSPLHF. The CDR3 DNA sequence: TGCGCCAGCAGGGCATGGACAGATAATTCACCCCTCCACTTT.

V gene TRBV30 combines with J gene TRBJ1-5; possible D gene TRBD1, 5 bases. Germline loops: CDR1 GTSNPN, CDR2 SVGIG (reference sequence). CDR3 length: 15 amino acids. V shed 0 bases and J shed 2 bases, with 11 bases lying between them. The CDR3 loop is CAWSVRGRGNQPQHF. In nucleotides, the CDR3 is TGTGCCTGGAGTGTAAGGGGCAGGGGCAATCAGCCCCAGCATTTT.

The chain recombines TRBV19 with TRBJ2-2, with 9 bases identical to TRBD1. The J segment lost 7 bases and the V segment lost 4 bases, leaving 7 bases of the junction unmatched. This CDR3 is 15 amino acids long. CDR1 LNHDA and CDR2 SQIVND come from the germline V gene (reference sequence). CDR3 DNA: TGTGCCAGTAGTACGCAAACAGGGGGCGGCGGGGAGCTGTTTTTT. This encodes CASSTQTGGGGELFF. Supplemented by reference TRBV19 and TRBJ2-2, the full variable domain reads DGGITQSPKYLFRKEGQNVTLSCEQNLNHDAMYWYRQDPGQGLRLIYYSQIVNDFQKGDIAEGYSVSREKKESFPLTVTSAQKNPTAFYLCASSTQTGGGGELFFGEGSRLTVL.

The chain employs TRBV18 and TRBJ1-1; 9 bases map to TRBD1. The CDR3 length is 15 residues. Germline V lookup: CDR1 KGHSH, CDR2 LQKENI. V trimming: 4 bases; J trimming: 3 bases; junction bases outside the gene matches: 6. The CDR3 reads CASSLGTGLDTEAFF. Here the CDR3 DNA reads TGTGCCAGCTCACTAGGGACAGGGTTGGACACTGAAGCTTTCTTT.

This clone was counted between two and nine times. The chain employs TRBV14 and TRBJ2-5; D is uncertain. The V gene's germline CDR1 is SGHDN and CDR2 FVKESK. The CDR3 covers 12 residues. Between the trimmed V and J ends, which lost 2 bases and 7 bases, there was a span of 8 bases. The CDR3 loop is CASSQSRVTQYF. Here the CDR3 DNA reads TGTGCCAGCAGCCAATCTCGCGTGACCCAGTACTTC.

This rearrangement joins TRBV15 to TRBJ1-5; no firm D call. Germline lookup yields CDR1 LNHNV and CDR2 YYDKDF (reference sequence). The CDR3 sequence is 14 residues long. V lost 2 bases to trimming and J lost 6 bases, with 11 bases between them. Here the CDR3 DNA reads TGTGCCACCAGCAGAACCCCTGGCAGTCAGCCCCAGCATTTT. This translates into CATSRTPGSQPQHF.

The chain employs TRBV4-1 and TRBJ2-5; D uncertain. CDR1 and CDR2 (germline): MGHRA, YSYEKL. This CDR3 is built from 12 residues. The ends were cut back, 0 bases at V and 7 bases at J, with 6 bases in the middle. As DNA, the CDR3 is TGCGCCAGCAGCCAAGATTGGAGGACCCAGTACTTC. This translates into CASSQDWRTQYF.

The chain recombines TRBV5-1 with TRBJ2-5; D not resolved. Germline CDR1 SGHRS, CDR2 YFSETQ. The CDR3 spans 16 residues. Between the trimmed V and J ends, which lost 0 bases and 5 bases, there was a span of 17 bases. CDR3 amino acids: CASSLAPTSGQETQYF. The CDR3 nucleotides read TGCGCCAGCAGCTTGGCCCCCACGTCGGGTCAGGAGACCCAGTACTTC. Combining the CDR3 with reference TRBV5-1 and TRBJ2-5 gives the whole variable domain KAGVTQTPRYLIKTRGQQVTLSCSPISGHRSVSWYQQTPGQGLQFLFEYFSETQRNKGNFPGRFSGRQFSNSRSEMNVSTLELGDSALYLCASSLAPTSGQETQYFGPGTRLLVL.

The chain joins TRBV5-4 to TRBJ1-6; TRBD1 aligns across 9 bases. The V gene's germline CDR1 is SGHNT and CDR2 YYREEE (reference sequence). Germline trimming cut 4 bases from V and 7 bases from J; bases unmatched to any gene: 12. The CDR3 is 17 amino acids. The CDR3 bases are TGTGCCAGCAGCCCCGGGACAGGGAAATTACCGAATTCACCCCTCCACTTT. It specifies CASSPGTGKLPNSPLHF. The full variable domain, completed using reference TRBV5-4 and TRBJ1-6, is ETGVTQSPTHLIKTRGQQVTLRCSSQSGHNTVSWYQQALGQGPQFIFQYYREEENGRGNFPPRFSGLQFPNYSSELNVNALELDDSALYLCASSPGTGKLPNSPLHFGNGTRLTVT.

The chain has TRBV11-2 and TRBJ2-7; D not resolved. The ends were cut back, 1 base at V and 2 bases at J, with 3 bases in the middle. The germline V gene encodes CDR1 SGHAT and CDR2 FQNNGV. The CDR3 loop spans 12 amino acids. DNA for the CDR3: TGTGCCAGCAGCTTAGCGGCCTACGAGCAGTACGTC. Translated: CASSLAAYEQYV.

The V call is TRBV7-9, the J call TRBJ2-7; TRBD2 matches at 7 bases. Germline V gene data show CDR1 as SEHNR and CDR2 as FQNEAQ (reference sequence). J was trimmed by 4 bases and V by 1 base; bases with no gene match: 1. The CDR3 is made up of 13 amino acids. The CDR3 loop reads CASSLVGGYEQYF. CDR3 in DNA: TGTGCCAGCAGCTTAGTGGGGGGGTACGAGCAGTACTTC.

This sequence joins TRBV7-9 and TRBJ2-7, with 10 bases fitting TRBD2. With V trimmed by 2 bases and J by 4 bases, 5 bases remained unmatched. Germline CDR1 SEHNR, CDR2 FQNEAQ (reference sequence). This CDR3 is 15 amino acids long. The CDR3 region is CASSLRTSGQYEQYF. The CDR3 nucleotides read TGTGCCAGCAGCTTAAGGACTAGCGGCCAATACGAGCAGTACTTC.

This clone occurred a few times. The chain has TRBV2 and TRBJ1-6; maybe TRBD1 (5 bases). Per germline, CDR1 SNHLY and CDR2 FYNNEI. Trimming took 4 bases from V and 3 from J, leaving 10 bases between them. This CDR3 spans 15 amino acids. CDR3 sequence (DNA): TGTGCCAGCAGTGCCGGGCAGGGCTATAATTCACCCCTCCACTTT. As protein: CASSAGQGYNSPLHF.

The V gene is TRBV3-1 (or the pseudogene TRBV3-2), the J gene TRBJ1-1; D perhaps matches TRBD1 (6 bases). The V and J ends lost 5 bases and 0 bases respectively, with 22 bases between them. The CDR3 loop spans 18 amino acids. CDR1 is LGHDT and CDR2 is YNNKEL in the germline V gene (reference sequence). For the CDR3, the DNA is TGTGCCAGCAGCTCTCCGGGGCGAGCCGGACAGATGAACACTGAAGCTTTCTTT. It translates to CASSSPGRAGQMNTEAFF.

CDR3 sequence reads: CASSLVVGGGEKLFF. CDR3 DNA: TGTGCCAGCAGCTTAGTGGTAGGGGGCGGTGAAAAACTGTTTTTT. The rearrangement joins TRBV7-6 to TRBJ1-4, with 7 bases fitting TRBD1. This CDR3 is 15 amino acids long. Germline values: CDR1 SGHVS, CDR2 FNYEAQ. After removal of 1 base from V and 7 bases from J, the junction contained 6 bases not matched to a gene.

The table lists this clone with a count of one. This chain connects TRBV24-1 to TRBJ1-2; no clear D gene. Germline V gene sequence: CDR1 KGHDR, CDR2 SFDVKD. This CDR3 region has 14 residues. Trimming stripped 4 bases from V and 1 base from J, with 9 bases between. The DNA of the CDR3 is TGTGCCACCAGTGAAGGCGGGGTTAACTATGGCTACACCTTC. Its protein product is CATSEGGVNYGYTF.